The rows below give T cell receptor beta chains drawn from one sample of a study of blood T cells in healthy people across ages. TCRdb reprocessed the 5' RACE reads via MiXCR and lists one record per CDR3 protein. The sample records some 920,000 distinct CDR3 sequences, roughly 47% being singletons. The specimen sequenced was blood. The receptors were gathered from a woman in her sixties or seventies in good health. The conserved cysteine and the conserved F or W are not part of the CDR3 here. The order of the fields is V gene, J gene, CDR3 protein.

>TRBV7-8|TRBJ2-3
ASSETSGRPTDTQY
>TRBV7-7|TRBJ2-1
ASSLGPTRNEQF
>TRBV20-1|TRBJ2-4
SASAPGTSGSLGAKNIQY
>TRBV20-1|TRBJ2-1
SARDLRTSGSSYNEQF
>TRBV7-9|TRBJ2-5
ASSSGANNEQY
>TRBV20-1|TRBJ2-1
SFIAGINNEQF
>TRBV5-8|TRBJ1-4
ASSLAGNEKLF
>TRBV27|TRBJ2-2
ASSSDGWNTGELF
>TRBV28|TRBJ2-3
ASSQQTGVRTDTQY
>TRBV11-2|TRBJ2-7
ASRPSGRVGYEQY
>TRBV28|TRBJ2-1
ASSLWSGGSYNEQF
>TRBV11-2|TRBJ1-5
ASSPTGIKGQPQH
>TRBV5-1|NA
ASSFNPLGDEQY
>TRBV5-1|TRBJ2-1
ASSLTSGRDSSYNEQF
>TRBV25-1|TRBJ2-7
ASSETSYEQY
>TRBV6-2/TRBV6-3|NA
ASSPGFGLKETQY
>TRBV12-3/TRBV12-4|TRBJ2-5
ASSSGTPGRQTQY
>TRBV7-2|TRBJ2-1
ASSLWGDPYNEQF
>TRBV4-2|NA
ASSQEVRERSQF
>TRBV3-1|NA
ASSQSPARTQY
>TRBV6-2/TRBV6-3|TRBJ2-7
ASRMPAGHEQY
>TRBV2|TRBJ2-2
ASSVSGSGELF
>TRBV3-1|TRBJ1-2
ASSQDSDRGYT
>TRBV10-3|TRBJ2-1
AISESVGLADNEQF